This is a list of T cell receptor beta chains from one sample in a study of cytomegalovirus exposure and HLA in healthy donors. Here immunoSEQ multiplex PCR was the method, and the copy in TCRdb shows in-frame clones only, minus some. The data contain under 100,000 clones, more than 70% of them seen just once; the ten biggest clones take up about 3.1%. Sequencing input: PBMCs. These receptors were taken from a man between 40 and 49 years old in good health and CMV-seronegative. Both conserved end residues are part of each CDR3. The D gene is left open where the match is weak. Rows may omit the clone size; those that give it use once, few, many or a size class.

CASSKGGLETQYF | TGTGCCAGTAGTAAAGGGGGTTTGGAGACCCAGTACTTC | TRBJ2-5 | TRBV19 | NA | once
CASSLGTGSVYEQYF | TGTGCCAGCAGCTTAGGGACAGGGTCGGTCTACGAGCAGTACTTC | TRBJ2-7 | TRBV11-2 | TRBD1 | NA
CASSPPRDTQYF | TGTGCCAGCAGCCCCCCCCGAGATACGCAGTATTTT | TRBJ2-3 | TRBV9 | NA | once
CASSLGGYQETQYF | TGTGCCAGCAGCTTAGGAGGGTACCAAGAGACCCAGTACTTC | TRBJ2-5 | TRBV7-9 | NA | NA
CASSVGSSPNYGYTF | TGTGCCAGCAGCGTAGGGTCCAGTCCTAACTATGGCTACACCTTC | TRBJ1-2 | TRBV9 | NA | NA
CASRTRDRGFETQYF | TGTGCCAGTCGTACCAGGGACAGGGGGTTTGAGACCCAGTACTTC | TRBJ2-5 | TRBV19 | TRBD1 | NA
CASSQESGGYNEQFF | TGCGCCAGCAGCCAAGAAAGCGGGGGTTACAATGAGCAGTTCTTC | TRBJ2-1 | TRBV4-3 | TRBD2 | NA
CASSQDSSGQGIYYGYTF | TGCGCCAGCAGCCAAGATAGTAGTGGACAGGGAATATACTATGGCTACACCTTC | TRBJ1-2 | TRBV4-1 | TRBD1 | few
CASSRPTGRQQFF | TGTGCCAGCAGCCGACCGACAGGGCGCCAGCAGTTCTTC | TRBJ2-1 | TRBV14 | TRBD1 | NA
CASSLSWRYYGYTF | TGCGCCAGCAGCTTGTCTTGGAGATACTATGGCTACACCTTC | TRBJ1-2 | TRBV5-1 | NA | NA
CASSQGGAFF | TGTGCCAGCAGCCAGGGCGGAGCTTTCTTT | TRBJ1-1 | TRBV5-8 | NA | NA
CASSQGRVVGDSNQPQHF | TGCGCCAGCAGCCAGGGCAGGGTAGTTGGGGATAGCAATCAGCCCCAGCATTTT | TRBJ1-5 | TRBV4-1 | NA | NA
CASSEFVGGDYGYTF | TGTGCCAGCAGTGAATTCGTAGGGGGTGACTATGGCTACACCTTC | TRBJ1-2 | TRBV25-1 | NA | NA
CASSLKGLIASNQPQHF | TGTGCCAGCAGTTTAAAGGGGTTGATTGCGAGCAATCAGCCCCAGCATTTT | TRBJ1-5 | TRBV28 | NA | NA
CSVLAGGNTDTQYF | TGCAGCGTTCTCGCGGGGGGAAACACAGATACGCAGTATTTT | TRBJ2-3 | TRBV29-1 | TRBD2 | NA
CASSLGQPLSEKLFF | TGTGCCAGCAGCCTGGGACAGCCGTTGAGTGAAAAACTGTTTTTT | TRBJ1-4 | TRBV5-4 | TRBD1 | NA
CASSRTGNSETQYF | TGTGCCAGCAGCCGGACAGGGAATTCGGAGACCCAGTACTTC | TRBJ2-5 | TRBV7-3 | TRBD1 | NA
CASSLDRGWVHGYTF | TGTGCCAGCAGCTTGGACAGGGGCTGGGTTCATGGCTACACCTTC | TRBJ1-2 | TRBV7-9 | TRBD1 | NA
CASSQDQGAGNEKLFF | TGCGCCAGCAGCCAAGACCAGGGGGCGGGTAATGAAAAACTGTTTTTT | TRBJ1-4 | TRBV4-1 | TRBD1 | NA
CASSDPAGRGREKLFF | TGTGCCAGCAGTGACCCAGCGGGACGAGGGCGTGAAAAACTGTTTTTT | TRBJ1-4 | TRBV2 | NA | NA
CASSLRQGTLAFF | TGTGCCAGCAGCCTGAGACAGGGTACTTTGGCTTTCTTT | TRBJ1-1 | TRBV7-2 | TRBD1 | NA
CASTGVSWNNQPQHF | TGTGCCAGCACAGGGGTCAGTTGGAACAATCAGCCCCAGCATTTT | TRBJ1-5 | TRBV19 | TRBD1 | NA
CASEPTDMIGFGAFF | TGTGCCAGTGAACCGACAGACATGATAGGTTTCGGAGCTTTCTTT | TRBJ1-1 | TRBV19 | NA | NA
CASSDFMNTEAFF | TGTGCCAGCAGTGACTTCATGAACACTGAAGCTTTCTTT | TRBJ1-1 | TRBV6-4 | NA | NA
CASSLDTTGIDGYTF | TGTGCCAGCAGCTTAGATACCACAGGGATTGATGGCTACACCTTC | TRBJ1-2 | TRBV7-9 | NA | NA
CASSLHLSGPDINYEQYF | TGCGCCAGCAGCCTTCACCTTAGCGGACCTGACATAAACTACGAGCAGTACTTC | TRBJ2-7 | TRBV5-1 | NA | NA
CASSYPSRGMNTEAFF | TGTGCCAGCAGTTACCCGAGCCGGGGGATGAACACTGAAGCTTTCTTT | TRBJ1-1 | TRBV6-6 | NA | NA
CASSWTGGVEQYF | TGTGCCAGCAGTTGGACAGGGGGCGTCGAGCAGTACTTC | TRBJ2-7 | TRBV27 | TRBD1 | NA
CASSPAGPTGELFF | TGTGCCAGCAGCCCCGCGGGGCCCACCGGGGAGCTGTTTTTT | TRBJ2-2 | TRBV7-2 | NA | NA
CASSPAQRAEQYF | TGTGCCAGCTCACCAGCCCAGAGGGCCGAGCAGTACTTC | TRBJ2-7 | TRBV18 | NA | NA
CASSFGQTYNEQFF | TGCGCCAGCAGCTTCGGACAAACTTACAATGAGCAGTTCTTC | TRBJ2-1 | TRBV5-1 | NA | NA
CASRTQPNSGNTIYF | TGTGCCAGCAGGACTCAGCCAAACTCTGGAAACACCATATATTTT | TRBJ1-3 | TRBV7-8 | NA | NA
CASSPRTAGQFF | TGTGCCAGCAGCCCTAGGACAGCCGGGCAGTTCTTC | TRBJ2-1 | TRBV11-2 | NA | NA
CASIIGTGGMYTIYF | TGTGCCAGCATCATCGGGACAGGGGGGATGTACACCATATATTTT | TRBJ1-3 | TRBV6-5 | TRBD1 | NA
CASSGTSGNTGELFF | TGTGCCAGCAGCGGGACTAGCGGGAACACCGGGGAGCTGTTTTTT | TRBJ2-2 | TRBV9 | TRBD2 | few
CASSKDSLLGANVLTF | TGTGCCAGTAGTAAGGACAGCCTCCTGGGGGCCAACGTCCTGACTTTC | TRBJ2-6 | TRBV19 | NA | NA
CASTGTGGLRGGGYTF | TGCGCCAGCACTGGGACAGGGGGCCTCCGGGGGGGTGGCTACACCTTC | TRBJ1-2 | TRBV10-2 | TRBD1 | NA
CASSTGRSSGNTIYF | TGTGCCAGCAGCACCGGGAGAAGCTCTGGAAACACCATATATTTT | TRBJ1-3 | TRBV7-2 | NA | once
CSVRTSMNTEAFF | TGCAGCGTTCGGACATCCATGAACACTGAAGCTTTCTTT | TRBJ1-1 | TRBV29-1 | NA | NA
CARGQRVSNQPQHF | TGCGCCAGGGGACAGAGAGTTAGCAATCAGCCCCAGCATTTT | TRBJ1-5 | TRBV10-1 | TRBD1 | NA
CATSITRTGGVWTEAFF | TGTGCCACCAGCATCACGAGGACAGGGGGGGTTTGGACTGAAGCTTTCTTT | TRBJ1-1 | TRBV15 | TRBD1 | NA
CASSILAGEETQYF | TGTGCCAGCAGTATACTAGCGGGGGAAGAGACCCAGTACTTC | TRBJ2-5 | TRBV27 | TRBD2 | NA
CASSQREISADTQYF | TGTGCCAGCAGCCAACGGGAGATTTCGGCAGATACGCAGTATTTT | TRBJ2-3 | TRBV9 | NA | NA
CASSPYGQSNQPQHF | TGTGCCAGTAGCCCATACGGACAAAGCAATCAGCCCCAGCATTTT | TRBJ1-5 | TRBV19 | NA | NA
CASKRQDYEQYF | TGTGCCAGCAAGAGACAGGATTACGAGCAGTACTTC | TRBJ2-7 | TRBV2 | NA | few
CASGGSRTGVPYEQYF | TGTGCCAGCGGCGGGTCGAGGACAGGGGTCCCCTACGAGCAGTACTTC | TRBJ2-7 | TRBV2 | TRBD1 | once
CASSPTGGSETQYF | TGTGCCAGCAGCCCCACAGGGGGCAGTGAGACCCAGTACTTC | TRBJ2-5 | TRBV28 | TRBD1 | NA
CASSTGTGHSGQYF | TGTGCCAGCAGCACCGGGACAGGTCATTCCGGGCAGTACTTC | TRBJ2-7 | TRBV7-9 | TRBD1 | few
CATSPRRGTSGAWETQYF | TGTGCCACCAGCCCCCGGAGGGGGACTAGCGGGGCCTGGGAGACCCAGTACTTC | TRBJ2-5 | TRBV15 | TRBD2 | NA
CASSPQVGPRALHF | TGTGCCAGCAGCCCCCAAGTGGGTCCGAGGGCCCTCCACTTT | TRBJ1-6 | TRBV7-2 | NA | NA
CASRDRGSLQPQHF | TGTGCCAGCAGGGACAGGGGTTCGCTTCAGCCCCAGCATTTT | TRBJ1-5 | TRBV28 | TRBD1 | NA
CASIGDRAPTGELFF | TGTGCCAGCATCGGTGACAGGGCCCCCACCGGGGAGCTGTTTTTT | TRBJ2-2 | TRBV5-8 | TRBD1 | NA
CASSQDRVQGAADEQFF | TGTGCCAGCAGCCAAGATCGTGTACAGGGGGCCGCAGATGAGCAGTTCTTC | TRBJ2-1 | TRBV4-2 | TRBD1 | NA
CASSRLTGGPNYGYTF | TGTGCCAGCAGCCGTCTTACAGGGGGCCCTAACTATGGCTACACCTTC | TRBJ1-2 | TRBV7-8 | TRBD1 | NA